The 17 T cell receptor beta chains below were found in one sample sequenced in a study of tumor-infiltrating lymphocytes in primary liver carcinoma. TCR beta cDNA was prepared out of roughly 450 ng total RNA by means of a constant-region primer. ARM-PCR was slightly modified, and three nested multiplex PCR rounds with it gave rise to the TCR beta libraries. The first two PCR rounds, around 10 cycles each, used TRBV1-TRBV30 forward primers and a C-beta reverse primer. TCRdb reanalysed the multiplex PCR reads using MiXCR and keeps one entry per CDR3 protein. The sample records roughly 120,000 distinct CDR3 sequences, 64% being singletons. Each 20-30 mg portion of unsorted bulk tissue served as the source for co-extraction of RNA and DNA. The specimen was liver tumor tissue from sampling region 3. Subset indicated: tumor region T3, left-lateral pole. These receptors were collected from a woman in her sixties with primary liver carcinoma and hepatitis B virus infection.

By share, this clonotype ranks as medium-sized. V and J are TRBV29-1 and TRBJ2-6; D remains ambiguous. Trimming took 3 bases from V and 0 from J, leaving 6 bases between them. CDR3 length: 14 residues. Per germline, CDR1 SQVTM and CDR2 ANQGSEA. Here the CDR3 DNA reads TGCAGCGTTGATGCCGGCTCTGGGGCCAACGTCCTGACTTTC. Its protein is CSVDAGSGANVLTF.

With respect to this clonotype: Being one base from a much bigger clone, this may be a read error. The conserved phenylalanine or tryptophan is not found at the CDR3 terminus, so this likely reflects a read error. This chain uses TRBV20-1 with TRBJ2-4; TRBD2 matches 8 bases. Trimming took 5 bases from V and 4 from J; bases not matched to a gene: 7. CDR3 length equals 14 residues. The germline V gene encodes CDR1 DFQATT and CDR2 SNEGSKA (reference sequence). CDR3 sequence reads: CSARTSLGKNIQYI. In DNA, the CDR3 is TGCAGTGCTCGGACTAGCTTGGGGAAAAACATTCAGTACATC.

Concerning this clonotype itself: The CDR3 ends on some other residue instead of the conserved phenylalanine or tryptophan, so this is likely a read error. The rearrangement joins TRBV4-1 to TRBJ1-5; no definite D call. The CDR3 covers 15 residues. CDR1 is MGHRA and CDR2 is YSYEKL in the germline V gene. Here the CDR3 reads CASSQVGWSNQPQHL. The CDR3, as DNA: TGCGCCAGTAGCCAAGTGGGGTGGAGCAATCAGCCCCAGCATTTA.

This clonotype showed up just a few times. The germline gene is not matched at one end of the junction; a read error may be the cause. The rearrangement joins TRBV11-3 to TRBJ1-5; 8 bases align to TRBD1. The V gene's germline CDR1 is SGHNT and CDR2 YENEEA. The CDR3 totals 14 residues. CDR3 protein: CVSSPRTGYQPQHF. The CDR3 coding sequence is TGTGTCAGCAGCCCGAGGACAGGGTATCAGCCCCAGCATTTT.

The table lists this clonotype with a count of one. This CDR3 fails to terminate in the conserved phenylalanine or tryptophan, so it likely reflects a read error. The DNA is omitted, as the CDR3 cannot be located on it reliably, and the CDR3 follows TCRdb's listing. V and J are TRBV11-2 and TRBJ2-1. Termini included, the CDR3 measures 11 amino acids. Germline V lookup: CDR1 SGHAT, CDR2 FQNNGV. CDR3 region: CASSLTLMSFL.

The chain links TRBV2 to TRBJ1-1, with D possibly matching TRBD1 (5 bases). Per the germline V gene, CDR1 is SNHLY and CDR2 is FYNNEI. The CDR3 is made up of 14 amino acids. V lost 2 bases and J lost 6, with 13 bases in between. CDR3 protein: CASSEFGGRAEAFF. CDR3 DNA: TGTGCCAGCAGTGAATTTGGGGGGAGGGCTGAAGCTTTCTTT.

This clonotype showed up just once. V and J are TRBV18 and TRBJ1-1, with TRBD1 identical over 9 bases. CDR1 and CDR2 (germline): KGHSH, LQKENI. V shed 4 bases, J shed 4 bases, and the junction held 10 bases outside the gene matches. This CDR3 comprises 16 residues. CDR3 in amino acids: CASSHSGTGSITEAFF. DNA for the CDR3: TGTGCCAGCTCACATTCCGGGACAGGGTCGATCACTGAAGCTTTCTTT.

The chain is built from TRBV30 and TRBJ2-7, with unresolved D. The germline CDR1 and CDR2 sequences are GTSNPN and SVGIG (reference sequence). V shed 5 bases and J shed 0 bases, with 5 bases lying between them. The CDR3 runs 11 residues. CDR3 coding DNA: TGTGCCTGGGCATTCTCCTACGAGCAGTACTTC. This sequence encodes CAWAFSYEQYF.

Note on this clonotype: One end of the junction fails to match germline, which may point to a read error. The chain recombines TRBV11-2 with TRBJ1-3; TRBD1 matches 9 bases. CDR3 length equals 19 residues. The germline gives CDR1 SGHAT, CDR2 FQNNGV. CDR3 sequence reads: CVSSSRPDRGAYSGNTIHF. In DNA form, the CDR3 reads TGCGTCAGCAGCTCACGCCCGGACAGGGGAGCGTACTCTGGAAACACCATACATTTT.

As to this clonotype: The junction and the germline gene differ at one end; a read error may be behind it. The chain is built from TRBV6-6 and TRBJ1-2; D remains unclear. Germline CDR1 and CDR2: MNHNY and SVGAGI (reference sequence). This CDR3 contains 15 residues. The CDR3 spells CAGSSTDLPNYGYTF. DNA of the CDR3: TGTGCCGGCAGCTCGACGGACTTACCTAACTATGGCTACACCTTC.

This clonotype was counted at least ten times. The chain employs TRBV6-1 and TRBJ2-1, with 7 bases lining up with TRBD2. Trimming removed 10 bases from V and 0 bases from J; junction bases left unmatched: 9. The CDR3 covers 15 residues. Germline assignment: CDR1 MNHNS and CDR2 SASEGT. The CDR3 sequence is CATLAGLSSYNEQFF. For the CDR3, the DNA is TGTGCCACCTTAGCGGGCTTGAGCTCCTACAATGAGCAGTTCTTC.

In regard to this clonotype: Given the absence of the conserved phenylalanine or tryptophan at the CDR3 end, a read error is likely. The chain couples TRBV11-2 to TRBJ2-1, with D possibly called TRBD1 or TRBD2 (6 bases each). Germline lookup yields CDR1 SGHAT and CDR2 FQNNGV. This CDR3 is 14 amino acids long. The germline V and J ends were trimmed by 6 bases and 9 bases, with 18 bases remaining between them. The CDR3 loop reads CASRLGGNLREQFL. The CDR3 nucleotides are TGTGCCAGCAGACTAGGGGGGAATTTGCGTGAGCAGTTCTTA.

The chain couples TRBV12-3 or TRBV12-4 to TRBJ1-5, with a weak D call TRBD1 (6 bases). This CDR3 has 17 residues. Between the trimmed V and J ends, which lost 3 bases and 1 base, there was a span of 16 bases. CDR3 sequence (DNA): TGTGCCAGCAGTTTTGACACAGGGCGGGGAAGCAATCAGCCCCAGCATTTT. Translating gives CASSFDTGRGSNQPQHF.

The J gene is TRBJ2-5, the V gene TRBV28; D uncertain. V was cut by 6 bases and J by 9 bases, with 11 bases left in between. The CDR3 spans 11 residues. The V gene's germline CDR1 is MDHEN and CDR2 SYDVKM. CDR3 amino acids: CASSSSQAQYF. The CDR3 region has the DNA TGTGCCAGCAGCTCATCCCAGGCCCAGTACTTC.

About this clonotype: Mismatch with germline at one junction end may stem from a read error. The J gene is TRBJ2-2, the V gene TRBV6-6; D may match TRBD1 or TRBD2 (7 bases each). CDR1 and CDR2 from the germline V gene are MNHNY and SVGAGI (reference sequence). The CDR3 has 15 residues. CDR3 amino acids: CASSREGAHTGVLLF. CDR3 in DNA: TGTGCCAGCAGCAGGGAGGGGGCGCACACCGGGGTGCTGTTATTT.

The chain links TRBV6-5 to TRBJ2-7; unclear D gene. CDR3 length equals 14 residues. The germline V and J ends were trimmed by 4 bases and 2 bases, with 12 bases remaining between them. Looked up from germline, CDR1 is MNHEY and CDR2 is SVGAGI. CDR3 sequence: CASSSTEWTYEQYF. CDR3 sequence (DNA): TGTGCCAGCAGTTCGACGGAATGGACCTACGAGCAGTACTTC.

The table lists this clonotype with many counts. This chain connects TRBV6-1 to TRBJ1-6; no firm D call. Between the trimmed V and J ends, which lost 0 bases and 7 bases, there was a span of 13 bases. This CDR3 comprises 16 residues. Germline CDR1 is MNHNS and CDR2 is SASEGT. CDR3 nucleotides: TGTGCCAGCAGTGAAGCTGGGGTCACCGTAAATTCACCCCTCCACTTT. It codes for CASSEAGVTVNSPLHF.